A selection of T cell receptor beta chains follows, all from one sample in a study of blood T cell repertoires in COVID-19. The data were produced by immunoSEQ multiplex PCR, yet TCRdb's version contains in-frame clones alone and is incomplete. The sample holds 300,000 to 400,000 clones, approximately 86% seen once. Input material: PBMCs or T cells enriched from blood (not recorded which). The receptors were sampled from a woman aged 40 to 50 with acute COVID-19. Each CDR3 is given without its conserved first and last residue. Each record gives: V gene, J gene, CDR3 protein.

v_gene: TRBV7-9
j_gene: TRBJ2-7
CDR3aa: ASKGSGIDEQY

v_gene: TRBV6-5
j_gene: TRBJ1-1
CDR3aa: ASTATGGSFEAF

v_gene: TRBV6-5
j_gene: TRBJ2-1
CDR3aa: ASSYTVGGPRF

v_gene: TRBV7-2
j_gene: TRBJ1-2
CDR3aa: ASSLGRTGGYGYT

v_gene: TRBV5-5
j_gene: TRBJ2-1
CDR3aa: ASSWGGQGFNEQF

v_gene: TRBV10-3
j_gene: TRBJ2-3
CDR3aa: AIRGSSGGTSTDTQY

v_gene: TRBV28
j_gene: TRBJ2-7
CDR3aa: ASSLGDRDYEQY

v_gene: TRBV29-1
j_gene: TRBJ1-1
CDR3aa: SVGELLRTVEAF

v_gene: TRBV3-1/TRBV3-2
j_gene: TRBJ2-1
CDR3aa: ASSQDPGGISYNEQF

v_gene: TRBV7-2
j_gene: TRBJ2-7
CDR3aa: ASSLVGGSYEQY

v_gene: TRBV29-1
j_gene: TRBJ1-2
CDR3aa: SVSDRVYGYT

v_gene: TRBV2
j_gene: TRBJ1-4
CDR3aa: ASSAEDRGQGKLF

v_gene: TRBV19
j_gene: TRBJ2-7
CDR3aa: ASSIRQGVYEQY

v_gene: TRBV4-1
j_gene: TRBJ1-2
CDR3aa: ASSQDRGVDGYT

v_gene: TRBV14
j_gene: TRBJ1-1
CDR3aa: ASSQDRVNTEAF

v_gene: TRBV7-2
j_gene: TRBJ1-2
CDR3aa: ASSLASRGSFNYGYT

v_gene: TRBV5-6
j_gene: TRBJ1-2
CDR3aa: ASSYREGNYGYT

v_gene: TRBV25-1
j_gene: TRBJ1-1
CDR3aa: ASSRGTEAF

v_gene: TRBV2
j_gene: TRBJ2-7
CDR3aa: ASADRASLQQY

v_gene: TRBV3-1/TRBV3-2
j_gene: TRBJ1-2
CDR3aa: ASSDTFARNYGYT

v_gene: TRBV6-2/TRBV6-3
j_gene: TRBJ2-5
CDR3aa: ASSYPSHGGGQETQY

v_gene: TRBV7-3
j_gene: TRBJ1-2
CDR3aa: ASSLKARGLRYYGYT

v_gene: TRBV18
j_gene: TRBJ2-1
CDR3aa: ASSPPLAGGYNEQF

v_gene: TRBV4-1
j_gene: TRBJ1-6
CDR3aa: ASSLVEATNSPLH

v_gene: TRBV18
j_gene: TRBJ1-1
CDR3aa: ASSPRQGGYTEAF

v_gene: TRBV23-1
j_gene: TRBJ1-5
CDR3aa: ASSQGGRFQPQH

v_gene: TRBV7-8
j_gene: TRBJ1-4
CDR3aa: ASSLDRVEKLF

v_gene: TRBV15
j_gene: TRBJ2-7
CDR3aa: ATSSRYHGLVSYEQY

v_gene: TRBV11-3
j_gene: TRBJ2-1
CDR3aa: ASSLTFASDNRNEQF

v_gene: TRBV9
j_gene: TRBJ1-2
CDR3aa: ASSVTSSTGTGAYGYT

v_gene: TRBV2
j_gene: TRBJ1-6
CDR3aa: ASSEFGTGDSPLH

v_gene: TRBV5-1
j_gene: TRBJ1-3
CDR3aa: ASSSDGSSGNTIY

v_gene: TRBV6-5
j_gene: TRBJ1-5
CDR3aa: ASRGTGIQPQH

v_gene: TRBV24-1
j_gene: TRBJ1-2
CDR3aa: ATSDGHDRYT

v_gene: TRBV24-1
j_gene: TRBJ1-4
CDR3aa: ATSDRQGPNEKLF

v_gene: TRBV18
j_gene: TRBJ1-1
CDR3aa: ASSPGGVNTEAF

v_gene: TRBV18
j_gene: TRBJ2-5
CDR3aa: ASSPSLETQY

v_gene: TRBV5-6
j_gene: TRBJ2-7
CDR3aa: ASSPQGGEQY

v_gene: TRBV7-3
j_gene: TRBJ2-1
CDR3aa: ASSLHGGANYNEQF

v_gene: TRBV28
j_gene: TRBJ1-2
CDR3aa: ASEPPAPRGYHYGYT

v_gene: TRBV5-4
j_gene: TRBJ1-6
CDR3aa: ASSLGQGSYNSPLH

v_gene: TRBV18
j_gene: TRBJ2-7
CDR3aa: ASSGGTGPYEQY

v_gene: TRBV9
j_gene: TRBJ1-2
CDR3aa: ASSVAGNGNYGYT

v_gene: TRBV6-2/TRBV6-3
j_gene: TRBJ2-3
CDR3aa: ASSYPSAASTDTQY

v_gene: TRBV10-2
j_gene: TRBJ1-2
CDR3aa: ASGQGAHGYT

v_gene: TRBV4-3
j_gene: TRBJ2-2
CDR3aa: ASSQLTGGGGELF

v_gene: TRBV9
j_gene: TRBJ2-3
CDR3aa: ASSVDLPRGASTDTQY

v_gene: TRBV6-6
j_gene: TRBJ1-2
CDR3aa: ASSDRQLSYGYT

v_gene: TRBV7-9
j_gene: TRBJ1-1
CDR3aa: ASTQQGMDTEAF

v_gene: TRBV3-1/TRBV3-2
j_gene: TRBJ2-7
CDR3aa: ASSQDSWGRGEQY

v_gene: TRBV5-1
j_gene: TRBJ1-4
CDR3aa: ASSLPFGTRDEKLF